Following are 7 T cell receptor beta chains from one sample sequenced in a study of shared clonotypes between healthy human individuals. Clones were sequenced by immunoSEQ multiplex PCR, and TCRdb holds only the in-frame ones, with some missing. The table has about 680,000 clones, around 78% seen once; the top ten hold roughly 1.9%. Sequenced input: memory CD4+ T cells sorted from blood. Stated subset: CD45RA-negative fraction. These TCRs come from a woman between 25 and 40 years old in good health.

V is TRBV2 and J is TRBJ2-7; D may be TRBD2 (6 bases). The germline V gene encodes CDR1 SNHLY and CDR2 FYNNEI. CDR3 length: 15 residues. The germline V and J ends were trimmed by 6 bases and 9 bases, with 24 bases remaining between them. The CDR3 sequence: CASRNVDGTLVVQYF. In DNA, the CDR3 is TGTGCCAGCAGGAACGTCGACGGGACTCTCGTCGTGCAGTACTTC.

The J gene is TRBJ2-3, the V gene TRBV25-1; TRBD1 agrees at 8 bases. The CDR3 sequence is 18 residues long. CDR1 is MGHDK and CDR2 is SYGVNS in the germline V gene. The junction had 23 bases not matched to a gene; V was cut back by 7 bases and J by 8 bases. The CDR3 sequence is CASTTNPDRAEGQGTQYF. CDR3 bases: TGTGCCAGCACCACGAACCCGGACAGGGCGGAGGGTCAAGGTACGCAGTATTTT.

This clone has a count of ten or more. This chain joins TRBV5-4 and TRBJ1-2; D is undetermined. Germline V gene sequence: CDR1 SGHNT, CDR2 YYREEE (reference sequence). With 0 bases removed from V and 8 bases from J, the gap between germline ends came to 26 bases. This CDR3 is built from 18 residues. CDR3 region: CASSLGQLAKGLAFGYTF. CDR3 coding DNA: TGTGCCAGCAGCTTGGGGCAGCTGGCTAAAGGTTTGGCGTTCGGCTACACCTTC.

This chain's CDR3 is CASSINSGTEAFF. CDR3 nucleotides: TGTGCCAGTAGTATAAACAGCGGCACTGAAGCTTTCTTT. V is TRBV19 and J is TRBJ1-1, with unresolved D. CDR3 size: 13 residues. The germline CDR1 and CDR2 sequences are LNHDA and SQIVND (reference sequence). V was shortened by 2 bases and J by 4 bases, with 8 bases between the two germline ends. The full variable domain, its missing parts supplied by reference TRBV19 and TRBJ1-1, is DGGITQSPKYLFRKEGQNVTLSCEQNLNHDAMYWYRQDPGQGLRLIYYSQIVNDFQKGDIAEGYSVSREKKESFPLTVTSAQKNPTAFYLCASSINSGTEAFFGQGTRLTVV.

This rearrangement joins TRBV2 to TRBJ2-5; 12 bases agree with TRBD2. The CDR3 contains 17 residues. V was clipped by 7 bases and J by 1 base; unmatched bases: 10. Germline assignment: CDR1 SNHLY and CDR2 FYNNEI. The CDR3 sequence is CASKGGLAGSLQETQYF. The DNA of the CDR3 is TGTGCCAGCAAGGGGGGACTAGCGGGTTCACTCCAAGAGACCCAGTACTTC.

The CDR3 sequence is CASSPLTAGEGEQYF. DNA of the CDR3: TGTGCCAGCTCACCTTTGACAGCGGGAGAGGGCGAGCAGTACTTC. This sequence joins TRBV18 and TRBJ2-7, with TRBD2 identical over 8 bases. Germline CDR1 and CDR2: KGHSH and LQKENI. This CDR3 contains 15 residues. Trimming took 3 bases from V and 6 from J; bases not matched to a gene: 10.

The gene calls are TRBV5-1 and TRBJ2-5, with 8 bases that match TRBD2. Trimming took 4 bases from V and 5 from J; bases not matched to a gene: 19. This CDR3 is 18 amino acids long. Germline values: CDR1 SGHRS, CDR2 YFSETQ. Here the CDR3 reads CASSARRREARSPETQYF. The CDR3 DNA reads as TGCGCCAGCAGCGCGAGGCGGCGGGAGGCCCGCTCACCGGAGACCCAGTACTTC.